This T cell receptor (beta chain) is drawn from a study of shared clonotypes between healthy human individuals (dated by TCRdb to about 2020). Concerning the study at large: Three men and a couple of women, aged 18 to 49 years, made up the cohort. For each donor, CD4 naive and CD4 memory were each run on three plates, CD8 naive on two plates, and CD8 memory on one plate. To estimate repertoire size and how much clonotypes are shared between individuals, the study performed deep sequencing of blood TCR repertoires from about five healthy adults. Libraries were prepared and TCR repertoires were sequenced by different laboratories using diverse techniques, in order to increase sequencing depth and limit assay-specific biases. Between about 0.9 and 9 billion PBMCs per donor were obtained by leukapheresis.

Using the deep immunoSEQ assay, TCR CDR3 regions were amplified from genomic DNA by multiplex PCR. Extracted genomic DNA from each cell subset was distributed evenly across all wells of several immunoSEQ 96-well plates, and each plate was treated as a replicate. For sorted subsets, around 200 ng genomic DNA, equal to tens of thousands of T cell genomes, was loaded into each replicate PCR. The purified libraries were quantified using a Qubit 3.0 fluorometer, sized with a Bioanalyzer 2100, and then quantified again using the KAPA Library Quantification kit. Each immunoSEQ 96-well plate was sequenced on its own single-read 150-cycle Illumina NextSeq 550 flow cell. The study's own analysis went as follows. Because the immunoSEQ output held only junctional sequences and lacked quality scores, the filtering could not match the filtering applied to full-length reads. Sequences were annotated with PyIR, a Python wrapper for IgBLAST v1.9, and V/J genes and CDR3 were assigned using IMGT germline references. Reads with weak V/J assignments (E-value above 1e-6), missing CDR3, stop codons, out-of-frame junctions, or ambiguous translated residues were removed. V3J clonotypes were defined by identical inferred V gene, J gene, and CDR3 amino acid sequence. Percentage overlap between repertoires was computed as shared unique clonotypes divided by the size of the smaller repertoire. Richness of each repertoire was evaluated using RTK rarefaction, the Chao1 estimator, and Recon v2.1 estimates of unobserved clonotypes. For all TCRbeta clonotypes obtained by the gDNA method from a handful of donors, generation probabilities were computed with OLGA. In its TCRdb copy, this immuneACCESS table keeps in-frame sequences only and misses some clones. Where compared with another copy, unresolved V genes explain less than half of these, and the others have no known cause. The V and J calls and clone size come from that table; D and trimming were worked out from the DNA. For this sample there are about 110,000 clones; 67% appear just once. The ten largest clonotypes hold roughly a quarter of the sample.

The donors were healthy, HIV-negative adults who had no recently reported acute infections or vaccinations. All donors were Caucasian adults living in Nashville, Tennessee, USA. CD8 memory samples were composed of magnetically selected CD45RO+ cells combined with CCR7-negative CD45RA+ effector memory (TemRA) cells. Blood was collected by leukapheresis, and PBMCs were isolated by Ficoll-Histopaque density gradient centrifugation and then cryopreserved in liquid nitrogen vapor phase. Analytical flow cytometry was used to check the purity and quantity of every magnetically sorted T cell population. Genomic DNA was isolated from every sorted fraction and measured by UV absorbance on a Nanodrop 2000c. General findings and caveats noted by the study authors: Naive subsets generally had larger estimated clonotype richness than memory subsets. Compared with non-shared clonotypes, clonotypes shared by all four sorted-subset donors had higher generation probabilities. About 4.5% of naive CD4, 3% to 4% of naive CD8, approximately 2.2% of memory CD4, and 0.4% of memory CD8 clonotypes were shared across a few donors. Rarefaction of sorted-subset datasets indicated incomplete sequencing despite the large sequencing depth. Because the study included a small number of donors, the genetic and exposure-history diversity represented was limited. Sampling was restricted to blood, and TCR repertoires in tissues likely differ from the TCR repertoires found in blood. Pairwise subsampling indicated that sequencing depth was expected to affect the degree of clonotype sharing among donors.

In regard to this clone: Its antigen is unknown. No clone much larger than this one lies a single base away; base qualities are absent.

From its cysteine to its phenylalanine, the CDR3 spans 12 amino acids. Only the CDR3 region is kept as DNA, spanning 36 bases read in frame from base 1. Reading the germline V gene gives CDR1 SGDLS and CDR2 YYNGEE. The junction carries 8 bases between V and J, which are trimmed by 4 bases and 4 bases respectively. The sequenced sample consisted of memory CD8+ T cells sorted from blood. In light of the paper, this sample's cell subset or site label describes: CD45RO+ cells pooled with CCR7-negative TemRA cells. The V and J segments used are TRBV9 and TRBJ2-5; a tentative D match to TRBD2 spans 5 bases. This receptor was taken from a young woman in good health. In nucleotides, the sequence is TGTGCCAGCAGCCCCGCGGGAGAGACCCAGTACTTC. It is translated as CASSPAGETQYF.